One sample yielded the 27 T cell receptor beta chains listed below, sequenced in a study of CD8+ T cells in alopecia areata. Extracted RNA was reverse transcribed, and the resulting cDNA served as sequencing template. The repertoire was sequenced with immunoSEQ multiplex PCR; TCRdb's copy has only in-frame clones and lacks some. The sample carries around 190,000 clones, 56% recorded once. The specimen sequenced was CD8+ T cells sorted from blood. The receptors were sampled from a human donor in good health.

This clone was recorded a few times. The chain employs TRBV6-5 and TRBJ1-4, with D maybe TRBD1 (6 bases). The V and J ends lost 5 bases and 3 bases respectively, with 13 bases between them. This CDR3 has 15 residues. Germline CDR1 MNHEY, CDR2 SVGAGI. The CDR3, as DNA: TGTGCCAGCAGTCCCCAGGGGAGGCCTAATGAAAAACTGTTTTTT. It yields the protein CASSPQGRPNEKLFF.

In its sample, this clone was seen a few times. The chain uses TRBV5-1 and TRBJ2-5; 12 bases agree with TRBD1. V was clipped by 3 bases and J by 2 bases; unmatched bases: 8. This CDR3 has 17 amino acids. The germline CDR1 and CDR2 sequences are SGHRS and YFSETQ. Here the CDR3 DNA reads TGCGCCAGCAGCTCTGGGACAGGGGGCAGGAAGCAAGAGACCCAGTACTTC. Residues: CASSSGTGGRKQETQYF. Full variable domain (outside the CDR3, taken from reference TRBV5-1 and TRBJ2-5): KAGVTQTPRYLIKTRGQQVTLSCSPISGHRSVSWYQQTPGQGLQFLFEYFSETQRNKGNFPGRFSGRQFSNSRSEMNVSTLELGDSALYLCASSSGTGGRKQETQYFGPGTRLLVL.

The chain joins TRBV7-9 to TRBJ2-3, with D tentatively TRBD2 (5 bases). CDR1 is SEHNR, CDR2 FQNEAQ, per germline (reference sequence). V lost 7 bases and J lost 6, with 17 bases in between. This CDR3 has 14 residues. The CDR3 bases are TGTGCCAGCAACCTCGTTATAACGGGGGATACGCAGTATTTT. This gives the protein CASNLVITGDTQYF.

This chain connects TRBV6-1 to TRBJ1-6; tentative D call: TRBD1 (5 bases). This CDR3 region has 14 residues. Trimming removed 3 bases from V and 10 bases from J, with 13 bases in between. Germline CDR1 reads MNHNS; CDR2 reads SASEGT. CDR3 sequence reads: CASSDGGTGSPLHF. CDR3 coding DNA: TGTGCCAGCAGTGATGGGGGAACAGGATCACCCCTCCACTTT.

The chain links TRBV6-5 to TRBJ1-2; D is ambiguous. The germline V gene has CDR1 MNHEY and CDR2 SVGAGI. The CDR3 spans 13 residues. V lost 0 bases and J lost 6, with 8 bases in between. CDR3 sequence: CASSYSIVHGYTF. The CDR3 DNA follows: TGTGCCAGCAGTTACTCGATTGTACATGGCTACACCTTC.

CDR3 DNA sequence: TGTGCCAGCAGCGACTACAGGGGGGAGAACTATGGCTACACCTTC. Protein product: CASSDYRGENYGYTF. V is TRBV9 and J is TRBJ1-2; 8 bases align to TRBD1. J lost 2 bases, V lost 3 bases, and 6 bases had no gene match. The CDR3 contains 15 residues. Germline V gene lookup returns CDR1 SGDLS and CDR2 YYNGEE.

J is TRBJ1-1 and V is TRBV7-3; no definite D call. V lost 1 base and J 1 base, leaving 4 bases between the germline ends. The CDR3 contains 13 residues. Germline CDR1 reads SGHTA; CDR2 reads FQGTGA. The DNA of the CDR3 is TGTGCCAGCAGCTTAAACCGGAACACTGAAGCTTTCTTT. Translating gives CASSLNRNTEAFF.

The genes are TRBV4-1 and TRBJ1-1; D ambiguous. V lost 4 bases and J lost 0, with 6 bases in between. The CDR3 consists of 13 residues. The germline V gene encodes CDR1 MGHRA and CDR2 YSYEKL. The DNA of the CDR3 is TGCGCCAGCAGCCCGACACTGAACACTGAAGCTTTCTTT. It translates to CASSPTLNTEAFF.

This clone came up a few times. The rearrangement links TRBV7-8 to TRBJ1-5, with no clear D. Germline V gene sequence: CDR1 SGHVS, CDR2 FQNEAQ. This CDR3 has 14 amino acids. Trimming pared 5 bases from V and 2 bases from J, leaving 10 bases between. The CDR3 DNA follows: TGTGCCAGCAGCCCGGCCTATGGCAATCAGCCCCAGCATTTT. Translating gives CASSPAYGNQPQHF.

V gene TRBV2 combines with J gene TRBJ2-7; TRBD1 aligns across 9 bases. CDR1 and CDR2 from the germline V gene are SNHLY and FYNNEI. The V and J ends lost 5 bases and 6 bases, in that order; junction bases with no gene match: 8. CDR3 length equals 14 residues. CDR3 loop: CASSSGTGFSEQYF. CDR3 sequence (DNA): TGTGCCAGCAGTTCCGGGACAGGGTTTTCCGAGCAGTACTTC.

The V and J genes are TRBV27 and TRBJ2-5; TRBD2 is a possible D gene (5 bases). The germline V and J ends were trimmed by 4 bases and 5 bases, with 20 bases remaining between them. The CDR3 runs to 16 residues. Germline V gene lookup returns CDR1 MNHEY and CDR2 SMNVEV (reference sequence). The CDR3 region is CASSSQSLAGTETQYF. The CDR3 region has the DNA TGTGCCAGCAGTTCCCAAAGTCTAGCCGGCACGGAGACCCAGTACTTC.

This clone was observed a few times. The chain combines TRBV28 with TRBJ1-1; TRBD1 aligns across 9 bases. The junction had 9 bases not matched to a gene; V was cut back by 5 bases and J by 5 bases. The CDR3 consists of 15 residues. CDR1 is MDHEN and CDR2 is SYDVKM in the germline V gene. This chain's CDR3 is CASSLGTGRGTEAFF. The CDR3 nucleotides are TGTGCCAGCAGTCTGGGGACAGGGAGGGGAACTGAAGCTTTCTTT.

This chain joins TRBV19 and TRBJ1-2, with TRBD1 identical over 7 bases. Germline CDR1 reads LNHDA; CDR2 reads SQIVND (reference sequence). V lost 8 bases, J lost 8 bases, and 5 bases stayed unmatched. This CDR3 has 11 amino acids. CDR3 protein: CASQGGIGYTF. Here the CDR3 DNA reads TGTGCCAGTCAAGGGGGCATAGGCTACACCTTC.

This rearrangement joins TRBV10-2 to TRBJ2-1; possible D gene TRBD1, 5 bases. CDR3 size: 14 residues. Germline V gene lookup returns CDR1 WSHSY and CDR2 SAAADI. V lost 6 bases, J lost 4 bases, and 13 bases lay in between. CDR3 protein: CASRTHHRYNEQFF. CDR3 DNA: TGCGCCAGCAGGACTCACCACAGGTACAATGAGCAGTTCTTC.

This clone was detected only a few times. The chain employs TRBV25-1 and TRBJ1-1; D might be TRBD1 (6 bases). Germline V gives CDR1 MGHDK, CDR2 SYGVNS. V was pared by 2 bases and J by 5 bases, with 9 bases between. The CDR3 consists of 13 residues. In DNA, the CDR3 is TGTGCCAGCAGTGAAATTCAGGGGACTGAAGCTTTCTTT. Protein product: CASSEIQGTEAFF.

The J gene is TRBJ1-1, the V gene TRBV4-1; D ambiguous. The germline V gene encodes CDR1 MGHRA and CDR2 YSYEKL. Trimming removed 3 bases at V and 0 bases at J, with 11 bases between. The CDR3 sequence is 15 residues long. Written as DNA, the CDR3 is TGCGCCAGCAGCCAGGACTGGACGTTGAACACTGAAGCTTTCTTT. Translation gives CASSQDWTLNTEAFF.

As concerns this clone: The same CDR3 can be traced to other DNA sequences in this sample. This sequence joins TRBV9 and TRBJ1-6, with D unclear. The CDR3 contains 12 residues. Looked up from germline, CDR1 is SGDLS and CDR2 is YYNGEE. The V end was cut by 0 bases, the J end by 7 bases, with 2 bases between. This CDR3 is CASSVGNSPLHF. The CDR3 DNA follows: TGTGCCAGCAGCGTAGGCAATTCACCCCTCCACTTT.

The J gene is TRBJ2-7, the V gene TRBV11-2; D gene ambiguous. Germline-derived CDR1 and CDR2 are SGHAT and FQNNGV. This CDR3 comprises 11 residues. The germline V and J ends were trimmed by 5 bases and 2 bases, with 4 bases remaining between them. The CDR3 DNA is TGTGCCAGCAGCGCTACCTACGAGCAGTACTTC. Its translation: CASSATYEQYF.

The genes are TRBV5-1 and TRBJ2-1, with 12 bases that match TRBD2. CDR3 length: 18 amino acids. Germline V gene data show CDR1 as SGHRS and CDR2 as YFSETQ. With 0 bases clipped from V and 0 bases from J, the junction kept 4 bases outside the gene matches. The DNA of the CDR3 is TGCGCCAGCAGCTTGGGACTAGCGGGGGTGATCTCCTACAATGAGCAGTTCTTC. Its translation: CASSLGLAGVISYNEQFF.

The J gene is TRBJ2-4, the V gene TRBV19, with D perhaps TRBD2 (7 bases). The germline CDR1 and CDR2 sequences are LNHDA and SQIVND (reference sequence). CDR3 length: 15 amino acids. Trimming took off 7 bases at V and 4 bases at J, with 17 bases between the two ends. The CDR3 coding sequence is TGTGCCAGTAAGGGAACAGGGAGGGCTAAAAACATTCAGTACTTC. Its translation is CASKGTGRAKNIQYF.

This clone was found a few times. V gene TRBV25-1 combines with J gene TRBJ2-7, with 9 bases aligning to TRBD1. V lost 5 bases and J lost 3; bases outside the gene matches: 5. CDR3 length: 14 amino acids. CDR1 is MGHDK and CDR2 is SYGVNS in the germline V gene. The DNA for the CDR3 is TGTGCCAGCAGTTACGGGACAGGGATCTACGAGCAGTACTTC. Protein: CASSYGTGIYEQYF.

The gene calls are TRBV7-9 and TRBJ2-1; TRBD2 matches 9 bases. The V segment lost 5 bases and the J segment 3 bases; nucleotides outside the gene matches: 5. This CDR3 spans 15 amino acids. Germline CDR1 and CDR2: SEHNR and FQNEAQ (reference sequence). CDR3 residues: CASSPSTSGYNEQFF. CDR3 DNA sequence: TGTGCCAGCAGCCCCTCGACTAGCGGCTACAATGAGCAGTTCTTC.

The rearrangement links TRBV13 to TRBJ1-2; maybe TRBD1 (6 bases). This CDR3 region has 14 residues. V lost 4 bases, J lost 0 bases, and 9 bases lay in between. The germline V gene encodes CDR1 PRHDT and CDR2 FYEKMQ (reference sequence). CDR3 sequence: CASSSRQANYGYTF. CDR3 DNA sequence: TGTGCCAGCAGCTCTAGACAGGCTAACTATGGCTACACCTTC.

The V and J genes are TRBV5-1 and TRBJ2-4; either TRBD1 or TRBD2 may fit D (5 bases each). The ends were cut back, 5 bases at V and 2 bases at J, with 20 bases in the middle. This CDR3 region has 17 residues. Germline V gene data show CDR1 as SGHRS and CDR2 as YFSETQ. CDR3 coding DNA: TGCGCCAGCAGTCGGGACCTAACCCTAGGTCCCAAAAACATTCAGTACTTC. Translating it yields CASSRDLTLGPKNIQYF. The variable domain in full, completed from reference TRBV5-1 and TRBJ2-4, reads KAGVTQTPRYLIKTRGQQVTLSCSPISGHRSVSWYQQTPGQGLQFLFEYFSETQRNKGNFPGRFSGRQFSNSRSEMNVSTLELGDSALYLCASSRDLTLGPKNIQYFGAGTRLSVL.

This clone appeared a few times. This chain joins TRBV2 and TRBJ2-1; D not resolved. Germline CDR1 is SNHLY and CDR2 is FYNNEI. The CDR3 has 12 amino acids. The V gene lost 5 bases and the J gene lost 4 bases, with 6 bases spanning the gap. The CDR3 DNA is TGTGCCAGCAGTCCATCGTACAATGAGCAGTTCTTC. Residues: CASSPSYNEQFF.

This clone turned up a few times. V usage is TRBV29-1 and J usage is TRBJ2-1; D may be TRBD2 (6 bases). This CDR3 contains 13 residues. Germline lookup yields CDR1 SQVTM and CDR2 ANQGSEA. With 4 bases removed from V and 5 bases from J, the gap between germline ends came to 12 bases. CDR3 amino acids: CSVVGGEHNEQFF. The CDR3 DNA follows: TGCAGCGTTGTGGGCGGGGAGCACAATGAGCAGTTCTTC.

In its sample, this clone was seen a few times. The CDR3, as DNA: TGTGCCAGCAGTCCATTTGGGCGGGGTGCGTGGGAGACCCAGTACTTC. Amino acid sequence: CASSPFGRGAWETQYF. The V and J genes are TRBV28 and TRBJ2-5; D is possibly TRBD2 (6 bases). V lost 5 bases and J 5 bases, leaving 21 bases between the germline ends. CDR1 MDHEN and CDR2 SYDVKM come from the germline V gene. This CDR3 spans 16 amino acids.